The entry that follows covers one T cell receptor (beta chain) sequence. The sample originates from a study of shared clonotypes between healthy human individuals. Authors' analysis steps: ImmunoSEQ output lacked quality scores and full-length reads, limiting matched filtering. TCRdb's copy holds only in-frame clones and misses some; the assay was immunoSEQ multiplex PCR. From that table come the V and J calls and clone size; the DNA was used to work out D and trimming. Among fewer than 1.6 million clones listed, about 98.5% were seen once. After removal of 4 bases from V and 5 bases from J, the junction contained 9 bases not matched to a gene. Germline V gene data show CDR1 as MRHNA and CDR2 as SNTAGT. The CDR3 runs to 17 residues.

This clonotype was obtained from a man between 25 and 39 years old in good health. The source material was naive CD4+ T cells sorted from blood. Subset reported: CD45RA+ positively selected. The V gene is TRBV6-4, the J gene TRBJ2-7; 15 nucleotides line up with TRBD2. Written as DNA, the CDR3 is TGTGCCAGCAGTGGGACTAGCGGGAGGGCCGGAGTGAACGAGCAGTACTTC. It translates to CASSGTSGRAGVNEQYF.